A selection of T cell receptor beta chains follows, all from one sample in a study of human T cells and chemical hapten exposure. TCRdb itself ran the RACE reads through MiXCR, one entry per CDR3 protein. The sample shows about 160,000 distinct CDR3 sequences, about 30% of them seen only once. The sample was whole blood, taken in connection with sensitization to the hapten diphenylcyclopropenone (DPC). The receptors here all came from a woman aged 18-29 years with alopecia areata. Some clones in this sample may be carry-over from other donors' samples. Each CDR3 is given with its conserved first and last residue. The order of the fields is D gene, J gene, clone size, V gene, CDR3 DNA, CDR3 protein. The D gene is left open where the match is weak. A row's size may be missing; if present it is once, few, many or a size class.

d_call: TRBD2
j_call: TRBJ2-7
clone_size: few
v_call: TRBV10-3
cdr3_nt: TGTGCCATCAGTGACAGCGGGGACCGTTACGAGCAGTACTTC
cdr3_aa: CAISDSGDRYEQYF

d_call: TRBD1
j_call: TRBJ2-1
clone_size: many
v_call: TRBV29-1
cdr3_nt: TGCAGCGGCTCGGACAGGGGCTCCTACAATGAGCAGTTCTTC
cdr3_aa: CSGSDRGSYNEQFF

d_call: .
j_call: TRBJ2-2
clone_size: few
v_call: TRBV20-1
cdr3_nt: TGCAGTGCTAGCCCAGGGGACGGGGAGCTGTTTTTT
cdr3_aa: CSASPGDGELFF

d_call: TRBD1
j_call: TRBJ1-1
clone_size: .
v_call: TRBV6-2/TRBV6-3
cdr3_nt: TGTGCCAGCAGAACACAGGGGATTCGTGAAGGAACTGAAGCTTTCTTT
cdr3_aa: CASRTQGIREGTEAFF

d_call: TRBD1
j_call: TRBJ2-7
clone_size: .
v_call: TRBV20-1
cdr3_nt: TGCAGTGCTAGGGGCCTACAGGGGGCCCCATCCTACGAGCAGTACTTC
cdr3_aa: CSARGLQGAPSYEQYF

d_call: TRBD1
j_call: TRBJ1-6
clone_size: .
v_call: TRBV20-1
cdr3_nt: TGCAGTGCCGACAGGGAATATTCACCCCTCCACTTT
cdr3_aa: CSADREYSPLHF

d_call: .
j_call: TRBJ1-1
clone_size: few
v_call: TRBV7-9
cdr3_nt: TGTGCCAGCTCCCGAGGTCCCGGTACTGAAGCTTTCTTT
cdr3_aa: CASSRGPGTEAFF

d_call: TRBD1
j_call: TRBJ2-4
clone_size: .
v_call: TRBV7-9
cdr3_nt: TGTGCCAGCAGCTCATCGACAGGGAACATTCAGTACTTC
cdr3_aa: CASSSSTGNIQYF

d_call: TRBD2
j_call: TRBJ2-2
clone_size: few
v_call: TRBV2
cdr3_nt: TGTGCCAGCAGTGATGGACTAGCGGGGAGGGCTCGCACCGGGGAGCTGTTTTTT
cdr3_aa: CASSDGLAGRARTGELFF

d_call: TRBD1
j_call: TRBJ2-1
clone_size: few
v_call: TRBV9
cdr3_nt: TGTGCCAGCAGCGTAGGGCCCCCTACCGGGACAGGCCACAATGAGCAGTTCTTC
cdr3_aa: CASSVGPPTGTGHNEQFF

d_call: TRBD2
j_call: TRBJ2-1
clone_size: .
v_call: TRBV7-9
cdr3_nt: TGTGCCAGCAGCTCGGCTAGCGGGAGGAATCAGTTCTTC
cdr3_aa: CASSSASGRNQFF

d_call: .
j_call: TRBJ2-7
clone_size: few
v_call: TRBV28
cdr3_nt: TGTGCCAGCAGTTTTTGGTCTGCGGAGCAGTACTTC
cdr3_aa: CASSFWSAEQYF

d_call: .
j_call: TRBJ1-2
clone_size: .
v_call: TRBV20-1
cdr3_nt: TGCAGTGCTAGAGAGCAGGACTATGGCTACACCTTC
cdr3_aa: CSAREQDYGYTF

d_call: .
j_call: TRBJ1-4
clone_size: .
v_call: TRBV18
cdr3_nt: TGTGCCAGCTCACCACGGGAGCGGGGTGAAAAACTGTTTTTT
cdr3_aa: CASSPRERGEKLFF

d_call: TRBD1
j_call: TRBJ2-3
clone_size: .
v_call: TRBV4-3
cdr3_nt: TGCGCCAGCAGCCAAGCTGGGACAGCCACAGATACGCAGTATTTT
cdr3_aa: CASSQAGTATDTQYF

d_call: .
j_call: TRBJ1-4
clone_size: .
v_call: TRBV7-2
cdr3_nt: TGTGCCAGCAGCTTCCAACAGACAGGTGGGGGAAAACTGTTTTTT
cdr3_aa: CASSFQQTGGGKLFF

d_call: .
j_call: TRBJ1-1
clone_size: .
v_call: TRBV6-2/TRBV6-3
cdr3_nt: TGTGCCAGCAGTTCATGGGGGAACACTGAAGCTTTCTTT
cdr3_aa: CASSSWGNTEAFF

d_call: .
j_call: TRBJ2-1
clone_size: .
v_call: TRBV30
cdr3_nt: TGTGCCTGGAGTGGTTCTCGGAATGAGCAGTTCTTC
cdr3_aa: CAWSGSRNEQFF

d_call: TRBD2
j_call: TRBJ2-1
clone_size: .
v_call: TRBV20-1
cdr3_nt: TGCAGTGCTGTAAATAGCGGGGGACCATACAATGAGCAGTTCTTC
cdr3_aa: CSAVNSGGPYNEQFF

d_call: .
j_call: TRBJ2-2
clone_size: .
v_call: TRBV6-2/TRBV6-3
cdr3_nt: TGTGCCAGCAGTTACTACAGATCCGGGGAGCTGTTTTTT
cdr3_aa: CASSYYRSGELFF

d_call: .
j_call: TRBJ2-7
clone_size: once
v_call: TRBV7-9
cdr3_nt: TGTGCCAGCAGCTCCGATTGGCCGGGACATCGGTACTTC
cdr3_aa: CASSSDWPGHRYF

d_call: TRBD2
j_call: TRBJ2-1
clone_size: .
v_call: TRBV5-1
cdr3_nt: TGCGCCAGCAGCTGGCTAGCGGGGGTTCATGAGCAGTTCTTC
cdr3_aa: CASSWLAGVHEQFF

d_call: TRBD2
j_call: TRBJ2-6
clone_size: .
v_call: TRBV7-9
cdr3_nt: TGTGCCAGCCGGCGGGGGGTTGGGGCCAACGTCCTGACTTTC
cdr3_aa: CASRRGVGANVLTF

d_call: TRBD2
j_call: TRBJ2-5
clone_size: .
v_call: TRBV29-1
cdr3_nt: TGCAGCATCGACGGACTAGCGGGTCTAGAGACCCAGTACTTC
cdr3_aa: CSIDGLAGLETQYF

d_call: TRBD1
j_call: TRBJ1-5
clone_size: few
v_call: TRBV15
cdr3_nt: TGTGCCACCAGCAGAGACAGGGGGATGAACCAGCCCCAGCATTTT
cdr3_aa: CATSRDRGMNQPQHF

d_call: .
j_call: TRBJ1-2
clone_size: .
v_call: TRBV2
cdr3_nt: TGTGCCATTTCGTTTAGCTATGGCTACACCTTC
cdr3_aa: CAISFSYGYTF

d_call: .
j_call: TRBJ2-3
clone_size: .
v_call: TRBV7-7
cdr3_nt: TGTGCTAGCAGCTTGGCCCCCTCAGATACGCAGTATTTT
cdr3_aa: CASSLAPSDTQYF

d_call: TRBD2
j_call: TRBJ2-4
clone_size: few
v_call: TRBV7-9
cdr3_nt: TGTGCCAGCAGCCGGACTAGCGGGGGGGGGGACATTCAGTACTTC
cdr3_aa: CASSRTSGGGDIQYF

d_call: .
j_call: TRBJ2-4
clone_size: .
v_call: TRBV25-1
cdr3_nt: TGTGCCAGCAGTGAGCATCCTAAAAACATTCAGTACTTC
cdr3_aa: CASSEHPKNIQYF

d_call: TRBD2
j_call: TRBJ2-7
clone_size: .
v_call: TRBV7-3
cdr3_nt: TGTGCCAGCAGCCTTGGACTAGCCGACGAGCAGTACTTC
cdr3_aa: CASSLGLADEQYF

d_call: .
j_call: TRBJ1-6
clone_size: few
v_call: TRBV4-3
cdr3_nt: TGCGCCAGCAGCCACCAATGGGGAGGGCAGAATGGATCACCCCTCCACTTT
cdr3_aa: CASSHQWGGQNGSPLHF

d_call: .
j_call: TRBJ2-7
clone_size: .
v_call: TRBV5-1
cdr3_nt: TGCGCCAGCAGCTTAACGGCCCCGGACTACGAGCAGTACTTC
cdr3_aa: CASSLTAPDYEQYF

d_call: TRBD1
j_call: TRBJ1-1
clone_size: .
v_call: TRBV6-1
cdr3_nt: TGTGCCAGCAGGGGGACAGGAGCGAACACTGAAGCTTTCTTT
cdr3_aa: CASRGTGANTEAFF

d_call: .
j_call: TRBJ2-5
clone_size: .
v_call: TRBV20-1
cdr3_nt: TGCAGTGCTAGAGGCCAGGGGGGGGAGACCCAGTACTTC
cdr3_aa: CSARGQGGETQYF

d_call: .
j_call: TRBJ2-1
clone_size: few
v_call: TRBV4-3
cdr3_nt: TGCGCCAGCAGCCCTCGGGCTGCGGGGTTGGGGTACAATGAGCAGTTCTTC
cdr3_aa: CASSPRAAGLGYNEQFF

d_call: .
j_call: TRBJ2-7
clone_size: few
v_call: TRBV21-1
cdr3_nt: TGTGCCAGCAATAGTGGCCCCTGGGAAGACTACGAGCAGTACTTC
cdr3_aa: CASNSGPWEDYEQYF

d_call: .
j_call: TRBJ2-5
clone_size: .
v_call: TRBV11-2
cdr3_nt: TGTGCCAGCAGCTTAGGGTACGGGGGACAAGAGACCCAGTACTTC
cdr3_aa: CASSLGYGGQETQYF

d_call: .
j_call: TRBJ1-5
clone_size: few
v_call: TRBV6-2/TRBV6-3
cdr3_nt: TGTGCCAGCAGTTACTCTATCTGGGGATTCGGCAATCAGCCCCAGCATTTT
cdr3_aa: CASSYSIWGFGNQPQHF

d_call: .
j_call: TRBJ1-5
clone_size: .
v_call: TRBV20-1
cdr3_nt: TGCAGCGGGGAGGGAGGTGCGAATCAGCCCCAGCATTTT
cdr3_aa: CSGEGGANQPQHF

d_call: .
j_call: TRBJ2-3
clone_size: few
v_call: TRBV20-1
cdr3_nt: TGCAGTGCCGATAGGGAATCCACAGATACGCAGTATTTT
cdr3_aa: CSADRESTDTQYF

d_call: TRBD2
j_call: TRBJ2-1
clone_size: .
v_call: TRBV6-2/TRBV6-3
cdr3_nt: TGTGCCAGCAGTTACTTCCTAGCGGGGGGGCAAGGTGAGCAGTTCTTC
cdr3_aa: CASSYFLAGGQGEQFF

d_call: .
j_call: TRBJ2-7
clone_size: few
v_call: TRBV2
cdr3_nt: TGTGCCAGCAGTGAACGGGGTGGGTTTGGGTCCGAGCAGTACTTC
cdr3_aa: CASSERGGFGSEQYF

d_call: .
j_call: TRBJ1-2
clone_size: .
v_call: TRBV6-6
cdr3_nt: TGTGCCAGCATGGGAGGGGATTATGGCTACACCTTC
cdr3_aa: CASMGGDYGYTF

d_call: .
j_call: TRBJ1-5
clone_size: .
v_call: TRBV27
cdr3_nt: TGTGCCAGCACCCCCTGGCCCAATAGCAATCAGCCCCAGCATTTT
cdr3_aa: CASTPWPNSNQPQHF

d_call: TRBD2
j_call: TRBJ2-7
clone_size: .
v_call: TRBV2
cdr3_nt: TGTGCCAGCAGTGAAGCGCCGGGACTAGCAAGCGAGCAGTACTTC
cdr3_aa: CASSEAPGLASEQYF